Listed below are T cell receptor beta chains from one sample, sequenced in a study of beta chain features in type 1 diabetes. Produced via immunoSEQ multiplex PCR; TCRdb's table is partial and in-frame only. This table holds around 260,000 clones, about 20% found once. Specimen: naive CD4+ T cells from blood. The origin of the receptors is a middle-aged woman with type 1 diabetes. Each CDR3 is given with its conserved first and last residue. Each record gives: CDR3 length, V gene, J gene, CDR3 protein.

16	TRBV5-6	TRBJ2-5	CASSAGALAIQETQYF
13	TRBV29-1	TRBJ1-1	CSVERKEGTEAFF
14	TRBV10-3	TRBJ2-1	CATLAGVSYNEQFF
13	TRBV29-1	TRBJ1-2	CSVPTDPGYGYTF
13	TRBV18	TRBJ2-7	CASSPGFSYEQYF
15	TRBV9	TRBJ2-1	CASSGLDSSYNEQFF
13	TRBV30	TRBJ2-7	CAWGTSGIYEQYF
12	TRBV30	TRBJ2-5	CAWSGGGETQYF
15	TRBV9	TRBJ2-1	CASSVDGHRGNEQFF
13	TRBV11-2	TRBJ2-5	CASSFASQETQYF
15	TRBV6-5	TRBJ1-2	CASSPPGQVLIRYTF
13	TRBV19	TRBJ2-7	CASSLTGGHEQYF
13	TRBV10-3	TRBJ2-3	CATNQAGRDTQYF
14	TRBV6-5	TRBJ2-5	CASKTNGGQETQYF
15	TRBV29-1	TRBJ2-3	CSVEEGFSGTDTQYF
14	TRBV6-6	TRBJ1-4	CASSPSGQALLLGF
14	TRBV18	TRBJ2-2	CASSPRRDTGELFF
14	TRBV28	TRBJ1-1	CATLSGTGGTEAFF
15	TRBV7-2	TRBJ2-7	CASSLAVSGSYEQYF
9	TRBV20-1	TRBJ1-1	CSASPGHSF
13	TRBV7-2	TRBJ1-6	CASSLYTVSSLHF
14	TRBV7-9	TRBJ2-7	CASSLTSAAYEQYF
17	TRBV10-3	TRBJ2-1	CAISDPGTRSSYNEQFF
16	TRBV7-2	TRBJ1-5	CASSLSGGVNNQPQHF
14	TRBV9	TRBJ2-2	CASSQDRYTGELFF
15	TRBV11-1	TRBJ2-3	CASSLGGVSTDTQYF
12	TRBV29-1	TRBJ1-2	CSVEGAGDGYTF
13	TRBV18	TRBJ1-2	CASSPRQGDGYTF
14	TRBV7-2	TRBJ2-1	CASSRMGGGIEQFF
13	TRBV29-1	TRBJ1-4	CSATIDFGEKLFF
17	TRBV4-3	TRBJ2-7	CASSLAGSETAPYEQYF
14	TRBV19	TRBJ2-7	CASSGGQGAYEQYF
15	TRBV9	TRBJ1-1	CASSADDRGLTEAFF
13	TRBV28	TRBJ1-2	CASSQTGGVGYTF
12	TRBV4-3	TRBJ1-1	CASSQEGAEAFF
13	TRBV11-2	TRBJ2-7	CASSPDRLLEQYF
12	TRBV29-1	TRBJ2-7	CSGGQGANEQYF
15	TRBV6-5	TRBJ1-2	CASSYPGAGVRGYTF
12	TRBV7-2	TRBJ1-5	CASSSRGQPQHF
16	TRBV6-6	TRBJ1-1	CASSYPRGIMGTEAFF
14	TRBV5-1	TRBJ2-3	CASSLGGSTDTQYF
13	TRBV2	TRBJ2-2	CASTDRNTGELFF
13	TRBV28	TRBJ2-1	CASSLTARNEQFF
13	TRBV7-2	TRBJ2-5	CASSLRGTETQYF
15	TRBV5-4	TRBJ2-5	CASSLAGGLRETQYF
13	TRBV29-1	TRBJ2-7	CSGKLAGVYEQYF
16	TRBV7-9	TRBJ2-7	CASSLRERLGSYEQYF
11	TRBV18	TRBJ1-1	CASSDRAEAFF
14	TRBV5-1	TRBJ1-2	CASSLVSPTGGYTF
17	TRBV2	TRBJ2-6	CASSRDRISSGANVLTF
15	TRBV6-5	TRBJ1-1	CASSYTVRLSSEAFF